This TCR beta chain stems from a study of cytomegalovirus exposure and HLA in healthy donors. Sequencing used immunoSEQ multiplex PCR; TCRdb keeps in-frame clones, though not all of them. The sample contains about 190,000 clones, over 65% of which appear only once. There are 13 residues in the CDR3. Trimming removed 4 bases at V and 3 bases at J, with 10 bases between. Germline CDR1 and CDR2: SNHLY and FYNNEI. The specimen sequenced was PBMCs. The sequence came from a man younger than 35 in good health and CMV-seropositive. The chain joins TRBV2 to TRBJ2-7; perhaps TRBD1 as D (6 bases). CDR3 bases: TGTGCCAGCAGTGGGGGGACATACTACGAGCAGTACTTC. This sequence encodes CASSGGTYYEQYF.